This is a list of T cell receptor beta chains from one sample in a study of blood T cell repertoires in COVID-19. Using immunoSEQ multiplex PCR, the repertoire was profiled, and TCRdb retains in-frame clones only, with some absent. The sample has 35,000 to 45,000 clones, around nine tenths seen once. The sequencing input was peripheral blood. The receptor source for this set is a man between 65 and 80 years old with active COVID-19. Both conserved end residues are part of each CDR3. Fields, in order: clone size, V gene, J gene, D gene, CDR3 protein, CDR3 DNA. D genes are given only for firm matches. Clone size is stated in some rows and not others, as once, few, many or a class when expanded.

>.|TRBV6-6|TRBJ2-7|TRBD2
CASTPVPGGYEQYF
TGTGCCAGCACCCCGGTGCCGGGGGGTTACGAGCAGTACTTC
>once|TRBV29-1|TRBJ2-5|TRBD2
CSTRSSGGEETQYF
TGCAGCACGCGTTCATCGGGGGGGGAAGAGACCCAGTACTTC
>.|TRBV9|TRBJ2-3|.
CASSVAGHTSTDTQYF
TGTGCCAGCAGCGTAGCGGGACACACTAGCACAGATACGCAGTATTTT
>.|TRBV3-1/TRBV3-2|TRBJ1-4|TRBD1
CASSRISRGRTNEKLFF
TGTGCCAGCAGCCGAATAAGTAGGGGGCGGACTAATGAAAAACTGTTTTTT
>once|TRBV5-6|TRBJ2-7|TRBD1
CASRVVGGGEQYF
TGTGCCAGCAGGGTAGTAGGGGGCGGCGAGCAGTACTTC
>.|TRBV7-2|TRBJ2-5|TRBD1
CASSPQGAQFQETQYF
TGTGCCAGCAGCCCCCAGGGGGCTCAATTCCAAGAGACCCAGTACTTC
>.|TRBV7-2|TRBJ2-7|.
CASSFLTGSAYEQYF
TGTGCCAGCAGCTTCCTCACAGGGTCGGCCTACGAGCAGTACTTC
>.|TRBV6-2/TRBV6-3|TRBJ1-1|.
CASSYEGVLGTFF
TGTGCCAGCAGTTACGAGGGCGTTTTGGGAACTTTCTTT
>.|TRBV28|TRBJ1-4|.
CASSGPPGTNEKLFF
TGTGCCAGCAGTGGGCCGCCTGGGACTAATGAAAAACTGTTTTTT
>.|TRBV4-1|TRBJ2-7|.
CASSRTQGSYEQYF
TGCGCCAGCAGCCGAACACAGGGCTCCTACGAGCAGTACTTC
>.|TRBV19|TRBJ2-3|TRBD2
CASSGVASGRGDTQYF
TGTGCCAGTAGTGGGGTGGCTAGCGGGAGGGGAGATACGCAGTATTTT
>few|TRBV6-5|TRBJ1-5|.
CASSGGGEGYQPQHF
TGTGCCAGCTCTGGTGGAGGGGAAGGTTATCAGCCCCAGCATTTT
>.|TRBV11-2|TRBJ2-5|.
CASSLQASEETQYF
TGTGCCAGCAGCTTACAGGCTTCCGAAGAGACCCAGTACTTC
>.|TRBV5-1|TRBJ2-1|.
CASSLGVATPYNEQFF
TGCGCCAGCAGCTTGGGGGTAGCGACCCCGTACAATGAGCAGTTCTTC
>once|TRBV6-4|TRBJ2-6|.
CASRQGSGANVLTF
TGTGCCAGCAGACAGGGATCCGGGGCCAACGTCCTGACTTTC
>few|TRBV25-1|TRBJ2-1|.
CASTSWGTFYNEQFF
TGTGCCAGCACCTCCTGGGGGACATTCTACAATGAGCAGTTCTTC
>.|TRBV25-1|TRBJ1-4|TRBD1
CASSDEGQGAFEKLFF
TGTGCCAGCAGTGATGAAGGACAGGGGGCGTTCGAAAAACTGTTTTTT
>.|TRBV3-1/TRBV3-2|TRBJ1-2|.
CASSQDLVRRNYGYTF
TGTGCCAGCAGCCAAGATTTGGTACGGAGAAACTATGGCTACACCTTC
>.|TRBV6-4|TRBJ2-2|.
CASSQGHNTGELFF
TGTGCCAGCAGTCAGGGACATAACACCGGGGAGCTGTTTTTT
>few|TRBV3-1/TRBV3-2|TRBJ2-5|.
CASSRRHVQGTQYF
TGTGCCAGCAGCCGACGACATGTCCAGGGGACCCAGTACTTC
>.|TRBV28|TRBJ2-7|TRBD2
CASSFWLAGSYEQYF
TGTGCCAGCAGTTTTTGGCTAGCGGGCAGCTACGAGCAGTACTTC
>medium-sized|TRBV25-1|TRBJ2-3|TRBD1
CASSPGAGGPTDTQYF
TGTGCCAGCAGTCCGGGGGCAGGGGGCCCCACAGATACGCAGTATTTT
>few|TRBV2|TRBJ2-7|.
CASSERPSPYEQYF
TGTGCCAGCAGTGAGAGGCCTTCGCCCTACGAGCAGTACTTC
>.|TRBV30|TRBJ1-2|.
CAWNWAGGTGATF
.
>.|TRBV10-3|TRBJ2-7|TRBD1
CAISAAGTGGEQYF
TGTGCCATCAGTGCAGCGGGTACAGGGGGCGAGCAGTACTTC
>.|TRBV27|TRBJ2-2|.
CASSLSHGELFF
TGTGCCAGCAGCCTATCGCACGGGGAGCTGTTTTTT
>.|TRBV12-5|TRBJ2-6|.
CASGGRGGTGANVLTF
TGTGCTAGTGGTGGTCGTGGGGGGACTGGGGCCAACGTCCTGACTTTC
>.|TRBV28|TRBJ2-5|.
CASSPPGRLQTQYF
TGTGCCAGCAGTCCCCCAGGGCGTCTGCAGACCCAGTACTTC
>.|TRBV27|TRBJ2-5|.
CASSWRAGRPQETQYF
TGTGCCAGCAGCTGGAGGGCGGGAAGACCGCAAGAGACCCAGTACTTC
>.|TRBV5-4|TRBJ2-1|.
CASSLGSSRPNNEQFF
TGTGCCAGCAGCTTGGGTTCTAGCAGACCAAACAATGAGCAGTTCTTC
>few|TRBV6-6|TRBJ2-7|TRBD1
CASIGQGNEQYF
TGTGCCAGCATCGGACAGGGGAACGAGCAGTACTTC
>.|TRBV28|TRBJ1-5|.
CASSLTRLSNQPQHF
TGTGCCAGCAGTTTAACAAGACTTAGCAATCAGCCCCAGCATTTT
>.|TRBV12-3/TRBV12-4|TRBJ1-5|.
CASSRNYLGPQHF
TGTGCCAGCAGTCGGAACTATCTGGGGCCCCAGCATTTT
>once|TRBV4-3|TRBJ2-3|TRBD2
CASSQDLERGLPRSQYF
TGCGCCAGCAGCCAAGATCTCGAGCGGGGACTCCCTCGGTCGCAGTATTTT
>.|TRBV6-2/TRBV6-3|TRBJ2-3|TRBD1
CASSYTGVNTDTQYF
TGTGCCAGCAGTTACACAGGGGTAAATACAGATACGCAGTATTTT
>.|TRBV7-3|TRBJ2-5|TRBD1
CASSLSLHRGSETQYF
TGTGCCAGCAGCTTAAGTTTGCACAGGGGAAGCGAGACCCAGTACTTC
>.|TRBV30|TRBJ1-5|TRBD1
CAWRGTGGYQPQHF
TGTGCCTGGAGAGGGACAGGGGGCTATCAGCCCCAGCATTTT
>.|TRBV18|TRBJ1-2|.
CASSPFAEDSTGYTF
TGTGCCAGCTCACCATTCGCCGAGGACTCGACGGGCTACACCTTC
>.|TRBV9|TRBJ1-2|.
CASSVESGDYGYTF
TGTGCCAGCAGCGTAGAATCAGGGGATTATGGCTACACCTTC
>once|TRBV6-5|TRBJ1-2|.
CASSYRGGINYGYTF
TGTGCCAGCAGTTACCGAGGCGGGATTAACTATGGCTACACCTTC
>.|TRBV18|TRBJ2-7|.
CASSPRQTDEQYF
TGTGCCAGCTCCCCAAGACAGACCGACGAGCAGTACTTC
>.|TRBV7-9|TRBJ1-2|TRBD1
CASSLQDRVTYGYTF
TGTGCCAGCAGCCTACAAGACAGGGTTACCTATGGCTACACCTTC
>.|TRBV7-9|TRBJ2-3|TRBD2
CASSHGWGLATDTQYF
TGTGCCAGCAGCCACGGGTGGGGACTAGCAACAGATACGCAGTATTTT
>once|TRBV7-3|TRBJ1-2|.
CASSLNGATGAF
TGTGCCAGCAGCTTAAACGGCGCGACAGGAGCCTTC
>once|TRBV11-3|TRBJ2-7|TRBD2
CASSLDSGSYEQYF
TGTGCCAGCAGCTTAGATAGCGGGAGCTACGAGCAGTACTTC
>.|TRBV20-1|TRBJ1-5|.
CSASWGEENQPQHF
TGCAGTGCTAGTTGGGGGGAAGAAAATCAGCCCCAGCATTTT
>.|TRBV2|TRBJ1-1|TRBD1
CASSGGQGNEAFF
TGTGCCAGCAGTGGGGGACAGGGGAATGAAGCTTTCTTT
>.|TRBV5-5|TRBJ2-7|TRBD1
CASSRGQGEIYEQYF
TGTGCCAGCAGCAGGGGACAGGGTGAAATCTACGAGCAGTACTTC
>.|TRBV3-1/TRBV3-2|TRBJ1-1|TRBD1
CASSRTGAVTEAFF
TGTGCCAGCAGCCGCACAGGGGCGGTCACTGAAGCTTTCTTT
>.|TRBV7-6|TRBJ2-3|.
CATGERGTQYF
TGTGCCACAGGGGAGCGAGGTACGCAGTATTTT
>.|TRBV7-2|TRBJ1-3|.
CASSLESLLRRNTIYF
TGTGCCAGCAGCTTAGAGTCCCTACTGCGAAGAAACACCATATATTTT
>.|TRBV19|TRBJ1-1|.
CASNGGKATEAFF
TGTGCCAGTAACGGGGGGAAGGCCACTGAAGCTTTCTTT
>.|TRBV19|TRBJ2-3|TRBD2
CASSKRLAGMTDTQYF
TGTGCCAGTAGTAAGAGACTAGCGGGAATGACAGATACGCAGTATTTT